The T cell receptor beta chain under discussion was sequenced for a study of T cell repertoires in cytomegalovirus infection. Study as a whole: Public TCR beta signatures indicated both CMV infection and matching HLA type. General study points: People with CMV and the relevant HLA were identified by cumulative public TCR beta family frequency. HLA-C-restricted CMV-specific TCR beta clonotypes were dominant in the ex vivo response.

Turning to this clonotype: The antigen remains undetermined.

TCRdb re-derived calls from the reads in MiXCR, one entry per CDR3 protein. The sample has 250,000 to 350,000 distinct CDR3 sequences, about 26% seen once; the top ten hold about 15%. The germline gives CDR1 MNHEY, CDR2 SMNVEV (reference sequence). The CDR3 consists of 20 residues. Trimming shortened V by 3 bases and J by 2 bases, and 26 bases separated the two germline ends. The sequenced sample consisted of PBMCs. The clonotype originates from a human donor in good health (CMV status not recorded). Some clones in this sample may be carry-over from other donors' samples. The rearrangement links TRBV27 to TRBJ2-1, with D possibly being TRBD2 (5 bases). The CDR3 DNA reads as TGTGCCAGCAGTTTCCGGGGAAGCGTTGAGGGCCGTCCCGCCTACAATGAGCAGTTCTTC. It encodes CASSFRGSVEGRPAYNEQFF.